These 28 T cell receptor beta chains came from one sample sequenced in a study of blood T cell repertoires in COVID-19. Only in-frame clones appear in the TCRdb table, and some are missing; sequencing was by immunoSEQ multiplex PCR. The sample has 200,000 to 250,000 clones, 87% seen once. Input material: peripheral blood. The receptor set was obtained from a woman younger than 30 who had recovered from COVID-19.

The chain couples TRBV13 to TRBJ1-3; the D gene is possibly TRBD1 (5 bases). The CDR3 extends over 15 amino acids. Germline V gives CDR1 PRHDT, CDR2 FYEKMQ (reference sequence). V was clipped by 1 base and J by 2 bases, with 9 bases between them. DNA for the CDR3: TGTGCCAGCAGCTTAGCGGGGGAAGCTGGAAACACCATATATTTT. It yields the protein CASSLAGEAGNTIYF.

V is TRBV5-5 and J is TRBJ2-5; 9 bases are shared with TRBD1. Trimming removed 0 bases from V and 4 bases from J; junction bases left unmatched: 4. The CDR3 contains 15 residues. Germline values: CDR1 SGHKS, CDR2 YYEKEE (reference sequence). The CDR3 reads CASSLGQGGSETQYF. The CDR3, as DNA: TGTGCCAGCAGCTTGGGACAGGGGGGGTCAGAGACCCAGTACTTC.

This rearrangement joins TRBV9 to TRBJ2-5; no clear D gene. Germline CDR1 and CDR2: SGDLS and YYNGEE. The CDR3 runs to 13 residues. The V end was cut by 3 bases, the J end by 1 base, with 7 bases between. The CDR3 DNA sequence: TGTGCCAGCAGCGCCAGGATCCAAGAGACCCAGTACTTC. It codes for CASSARIQETQYF.

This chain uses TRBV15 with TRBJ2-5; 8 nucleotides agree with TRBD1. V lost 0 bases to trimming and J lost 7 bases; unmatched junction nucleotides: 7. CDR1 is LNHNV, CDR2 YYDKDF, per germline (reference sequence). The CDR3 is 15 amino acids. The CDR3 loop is CATSRDGQGRGTQYF. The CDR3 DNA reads TGTGCCACCAGCAGAGATGGACAGGGACGCGGGACCCAGTACTTC.

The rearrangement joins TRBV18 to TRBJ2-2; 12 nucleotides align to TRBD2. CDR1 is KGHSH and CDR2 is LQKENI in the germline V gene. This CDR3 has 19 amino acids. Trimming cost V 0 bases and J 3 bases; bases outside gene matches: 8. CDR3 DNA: TGTGCCAGCTCACCACCGATCAGGACTAGCGGGATTTACACCGGGGAGCTGTTTTTT. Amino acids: CASSPPIRTSGIYTGELFF.

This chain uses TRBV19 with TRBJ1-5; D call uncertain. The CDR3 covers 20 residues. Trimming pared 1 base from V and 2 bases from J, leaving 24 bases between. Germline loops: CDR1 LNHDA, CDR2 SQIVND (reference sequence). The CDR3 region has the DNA TGTGCCAGTAGTATAGGGAGGAACACCGCGGGTTATTACGGCAATCAGCCCCAGCATTTT. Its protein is CASSIGRNTAGYYGNQPQHF.

CDR3 nucleotides: TGCGCCAGCAGTGCCGGAGGGTTTTCTCCCGGGGGGGCCAACGTCCTGACTTTC. It is translated as CASSAGGFSPGGANVLTF. The chain recombines TRBV23-1 with TRBJ2-6; D possibly corresponds to TRBD2 (6 bases). TRBV23-1 is an ORF for which the function is uncertain. The CDR3 is 18 amino acids. Trimming shortened V by 5 bases and J by 4 bases, and 21 bases separated the two germline ends.

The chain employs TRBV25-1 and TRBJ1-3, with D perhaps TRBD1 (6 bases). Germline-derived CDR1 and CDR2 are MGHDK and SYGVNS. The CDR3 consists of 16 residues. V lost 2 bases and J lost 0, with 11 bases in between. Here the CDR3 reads CASSEARGNSGNTIYF. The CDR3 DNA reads TGTGCCAGCAGTGAAGCCAGGGGTAACTCTGGAAACACCATATATTTT.

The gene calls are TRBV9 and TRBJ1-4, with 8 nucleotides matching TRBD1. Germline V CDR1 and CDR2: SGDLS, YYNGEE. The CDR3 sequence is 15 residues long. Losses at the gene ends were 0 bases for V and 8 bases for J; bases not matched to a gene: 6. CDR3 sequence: CASSVGTGKNEKLFF. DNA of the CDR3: TGTGCCAGCAGCGTAGGGACAGGGAAGAACGAAAAACTGTTTTTT.

The CDR3 bases are TGCGCCAGCAGCAGAACCAGTGAGGCTGAGACCCAGTACTTC. Its protein product is CASSRTSEAETQYF. V gene TRBV5-1 combines with J gene TRBJ2-5; D ambiguous. CDR3 size: 14 residues. Germline values: CDR1 SGHRS, CDR2 YFSETQ. Trimming took off 4 bases at V and 5 bases at J, with 15 bases between the two ends.

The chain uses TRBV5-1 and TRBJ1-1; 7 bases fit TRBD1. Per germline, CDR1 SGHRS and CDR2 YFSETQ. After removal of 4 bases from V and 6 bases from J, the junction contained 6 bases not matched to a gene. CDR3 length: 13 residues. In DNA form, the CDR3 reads TGCGCCAGCAGCGGAGAGACAGGGCCTGAAGCTTTCTTT. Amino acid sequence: CASSGETGPEAFF.

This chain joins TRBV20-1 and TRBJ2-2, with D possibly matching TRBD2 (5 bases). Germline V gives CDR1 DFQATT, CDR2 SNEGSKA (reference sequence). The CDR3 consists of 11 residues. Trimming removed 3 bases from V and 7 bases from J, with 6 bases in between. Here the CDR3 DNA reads TGCAGTGCTAGGGACTTCGGGGAGCTGTTTTTT. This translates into CSARDFGELFF.

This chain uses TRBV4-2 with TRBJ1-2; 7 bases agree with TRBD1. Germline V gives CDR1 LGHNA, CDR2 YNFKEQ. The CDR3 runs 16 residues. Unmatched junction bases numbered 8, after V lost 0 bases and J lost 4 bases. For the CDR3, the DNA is TGTGCCAGCAGCCAAGATTGGGGACAGCGGCTCTATGGCTACACCTTC. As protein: CASSQDWGQRLYGYTF.

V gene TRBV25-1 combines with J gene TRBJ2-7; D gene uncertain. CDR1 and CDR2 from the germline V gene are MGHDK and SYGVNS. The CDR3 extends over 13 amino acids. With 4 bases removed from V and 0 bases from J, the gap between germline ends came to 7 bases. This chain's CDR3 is CASSGRSSYEQYF. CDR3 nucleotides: TGTGCCAGCAGTGGGCGGTCCTCCTACGAGCAGTACTTC.

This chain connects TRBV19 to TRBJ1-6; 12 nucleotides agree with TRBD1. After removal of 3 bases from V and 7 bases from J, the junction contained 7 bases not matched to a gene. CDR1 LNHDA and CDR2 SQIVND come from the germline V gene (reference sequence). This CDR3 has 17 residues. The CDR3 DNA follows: TGTGCCAGTAGTATCACCGGGACAGGGGGCCAAAATTCACCCCTCCACTTT. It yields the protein CASSITGTGGQNSPLHF.

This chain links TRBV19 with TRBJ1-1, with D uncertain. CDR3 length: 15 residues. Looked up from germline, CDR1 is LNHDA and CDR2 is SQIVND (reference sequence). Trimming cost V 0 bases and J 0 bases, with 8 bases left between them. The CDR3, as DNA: TGTGCCAGTAGTATAGACGGGAGCATGAACACTGAAGCTTTCTTT. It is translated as CASSIDGSMNTEAFF.

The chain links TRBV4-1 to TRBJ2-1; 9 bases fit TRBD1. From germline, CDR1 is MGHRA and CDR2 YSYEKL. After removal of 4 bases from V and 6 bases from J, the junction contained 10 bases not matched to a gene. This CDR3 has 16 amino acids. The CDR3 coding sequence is TGCGCCAGCAGCCTTATTTTCGGGACAGGGTTCAATGAGCAGTTCTTC. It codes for CASSLIFGTGFNEQFF.

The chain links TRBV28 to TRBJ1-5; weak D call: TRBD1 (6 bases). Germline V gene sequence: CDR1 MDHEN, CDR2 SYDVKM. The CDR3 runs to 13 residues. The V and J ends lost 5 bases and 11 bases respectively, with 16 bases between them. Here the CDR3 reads CASSTSRGGTQHF. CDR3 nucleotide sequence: TGTGCCAGCAGTACATCCAGGGGCGGTACCCAGCATTTT.

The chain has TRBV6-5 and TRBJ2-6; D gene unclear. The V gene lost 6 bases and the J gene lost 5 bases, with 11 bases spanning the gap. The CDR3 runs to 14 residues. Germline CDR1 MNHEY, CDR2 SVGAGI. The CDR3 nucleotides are TGTGCCAGCAGGCCTCGGAGTAGGGCCAACGTCCTGACTTTC. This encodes CASRPRSRANVLTF.

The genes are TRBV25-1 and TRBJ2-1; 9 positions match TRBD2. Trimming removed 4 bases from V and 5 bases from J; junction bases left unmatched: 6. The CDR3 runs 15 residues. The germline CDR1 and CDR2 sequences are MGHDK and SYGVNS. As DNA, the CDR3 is TGTGCCAGCAGTGTCGGGACTAGCCTAAACAATGAGCAGTTCTTC. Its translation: CASSVGTSLNNEQFF.

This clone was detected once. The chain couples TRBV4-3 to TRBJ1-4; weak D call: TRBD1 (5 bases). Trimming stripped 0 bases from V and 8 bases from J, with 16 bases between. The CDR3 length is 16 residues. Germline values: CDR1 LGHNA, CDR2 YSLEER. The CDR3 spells CASSQDRGHIGEKLFF. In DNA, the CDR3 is TGCGCCAGCAGCCAAGATAGGGGTCACATTGGGGAAAAACTGTTTTTT.

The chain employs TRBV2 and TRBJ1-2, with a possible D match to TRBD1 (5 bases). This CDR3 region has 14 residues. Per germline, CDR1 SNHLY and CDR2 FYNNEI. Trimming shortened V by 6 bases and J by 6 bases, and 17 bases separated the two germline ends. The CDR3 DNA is TGTGCCAGCAGCCGGGACTCATTTGGAAATGGCTACACCTTC. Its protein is CASSRDSFGNGYTF.

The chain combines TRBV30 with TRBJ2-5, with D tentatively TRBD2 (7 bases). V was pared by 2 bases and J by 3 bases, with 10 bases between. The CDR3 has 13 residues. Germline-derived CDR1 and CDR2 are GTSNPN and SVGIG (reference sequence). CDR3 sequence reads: CAWSWGGEETQYF. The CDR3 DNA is TGTGCCTGGAGTTGGGGGGGCGAAGAGACCCAGTACTTC.

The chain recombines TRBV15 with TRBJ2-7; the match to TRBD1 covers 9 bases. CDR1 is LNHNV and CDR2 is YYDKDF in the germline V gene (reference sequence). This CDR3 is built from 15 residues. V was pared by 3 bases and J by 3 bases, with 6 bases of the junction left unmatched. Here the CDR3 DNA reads TGTGCCACCAGCAGCTCGGGACAGGGTCTCTACGAGCAGTACTTC. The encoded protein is CATSSSGQGLYEQYF.

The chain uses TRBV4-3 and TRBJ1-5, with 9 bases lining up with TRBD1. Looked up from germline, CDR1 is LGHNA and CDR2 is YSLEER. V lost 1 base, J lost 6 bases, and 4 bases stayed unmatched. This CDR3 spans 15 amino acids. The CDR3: CASSQVQGAGQPQHF. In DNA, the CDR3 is TGCGCCAGCAGCCAAGTACAGGGGGCAGGTCAGCCCCAGCATTTT.

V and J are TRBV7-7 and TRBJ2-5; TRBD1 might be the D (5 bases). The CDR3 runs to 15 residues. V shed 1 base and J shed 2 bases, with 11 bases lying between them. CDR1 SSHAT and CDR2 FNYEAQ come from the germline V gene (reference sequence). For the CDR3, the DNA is TGTGCCAGCAGCTTAGTGGTGGGGCGTCAAGAGACCCAGTACTTC. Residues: CASSLVVGRQETQYF.

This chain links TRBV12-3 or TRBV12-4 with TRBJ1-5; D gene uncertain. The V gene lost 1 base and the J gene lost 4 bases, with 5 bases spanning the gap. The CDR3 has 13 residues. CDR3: CASSLGENQPQHF. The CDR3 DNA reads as TGTGCCAGCAGTTTAGGGGAGAATCAGCCCCAGCATTTT.

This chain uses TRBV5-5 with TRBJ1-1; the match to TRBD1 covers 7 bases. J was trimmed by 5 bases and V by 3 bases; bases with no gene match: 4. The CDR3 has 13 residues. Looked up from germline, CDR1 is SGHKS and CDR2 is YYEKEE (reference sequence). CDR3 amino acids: CASSSTGMTEAFF. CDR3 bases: TGTGCCAGCAGCTCGACAGGGATGACTGAAGCTTTCTTT. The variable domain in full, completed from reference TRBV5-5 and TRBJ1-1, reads DAGVTQSPTHLIKTRGQQVTLRCSPISGHKSVSWYQQVLGQGPQFIFQYYEKEERGRGNFPDRFSARQFPNYSSELNVNALLLGDSALYLCASSSTGMTEAFFGQGTRLTVV.